This T cell receptor (beta chain) came from a study of cytomegalovirus exposure and HLA in healthy donors. Study background: About 85 million unique TCR sequences came from HLA-typed donors in an early release.

PCR primers comprised 60 Vbeta and 13 Jbeta primers. Measured with immunoSEQ multiplex PCR; TCRdb has only the in-frame clones, and not every one. Among some 140,000 clones listed, around two thirds were seen once. General observations from the study: It was fewer than 200 TCR beta chains that were listed as cytomegalovirus-associated.

Trimming took 1 base from V and 0 from J; bases not matched to a gene: 5. Looked up from germline, CDR1 is MGHRA and CDR2 is YSYEKL. The CDR3 extends over 16 amino acids. To note about this clone: What it binds is not known.

The TCR was taken from a man younger than 30 in good health and CMV-seropositive. The chain uses TRBV4-1 and TRBJ2-5, with 7 bases lining up with TRBD2. The material sequenced was PBMCs. The CDR3 bases are TGCGCCAGCAGCCAAGGGGAGACTAGCAACCAAGAGACCCAGTACTTC. It specifies CASSQGETSNQETQYF.